These 19 T cell receptor beta chains share one sample of origin, sequenced in a study of CD8 T cells in Susac syndrome. RNA was extracted with the RNeasy kit, and a quantity of about 0.5 to 1 ug was reverse transcribed using random hexamers. TCRdb re-analysed the immunoSEQ multiplex PCR reads in MiXCR, keeping a single row per CDR3 protein. The sample yields about 140,000 distinct CDR3 sequences, more than 85% seen once. The material sequenced was CD4+ T cells from PBMCs. The receptors were sampled from a human donor with Susac syndrome.

Here the CDR3 DNA reads TGTGCCAGCAGCCACAGGGGAGGGGGGGTGGATACGCAGTATTTT. This sequence encodes CASSHRGGGVDTQYF. This chain uses TRBV3-1 with TRBJ2-3, with D perhaps matching TRBD2 (7 bases). This CDR3 has 15 amino acids. The germline V and J ends were trimmed by 3 bases and 6 bases, with 16 bases remaining between them. Germline V lookup: CDR1 LGHDT, CDR2 YNNKEL (reference sequence).

This chain uses TRBV4-3 with TRBJ2-7; 10 nucleotides align to TRBD1. This CDR3 contains 16 residues. V lost 0 bases, J lost 4 bases, and 6 bases stayed unmatched. Germline CDR1 LGHNA, CDR2 YSLEER. The CDR3: CASSQDPGQGPYEQYF. The CDR3 DNA follows: TGCGCCAGCAGCCAAGATCCGGGACAGGGGCCATACGAGCAGTACTTC.

This chain joins TRBV2 and TRBJ2-4; 9 nucleotides align to TRBD1. Per the germline V gene, CDR1 is SNHLY and CDR2 is FYNNEI. Unmatched junction bases numbered 7, after V lost 2 bases and J lost 14 bases. The CDR3 runs 13 residues. The CDR3, as DNA: TGTGCCAGCAGTGAAACCAGGGACAGGGTTGAGTACTTC. Protein product: CASSETRDRVEYF.

V and J are TRBV9 and TRBJ2-2, with 7 nucleotides matching TRBD1. V was clipped by 4 bases and J by 5 bases; unmatched bases: 8. Germline V lookup: CDR1 SGDLS, CDR2 YYNGEE. This CDR3 spans 15 amino acids. CDR3 amino acids: CASSSREQGTGELFF. CDR3 sequence (DNA): TGTGCCAGCAGCTCCCGAGAACAGGGGACCGGGGAGCTGTTTTTT. Together with reference TRBV9 and TRBJ2-2, the CDR3 gives the full variable domain: DSGVTQTPKHLITATGQRVTLRCSPRSGDLSVYWYQQSLDQGLQFLIQYYNGEERAKGNILERFSAQQFPDLHSELNLSSLELGDSALYFCASSSREQGTGELFFGEGSRLTVL.

J is TRBJ1-2 and V is TRBV7-9; no clear D gene. Germline V gene lookup returns CDR1 SEHNR and CDR2 FQNEAQ (reference sequence). Trimming cost V 0 bases and J 2 bases, with 13 bases left between them. The CDR3 spans 16 residues. Written as DNA, the CDR3 is TGTGCCAGCAGCTTAGCTTCGACTGTGGTCAACTATGGCTACACCTTC. Translating gives CASSLASTVVNYGYTF.

The sample holds one count of this clonotype. The chain carries TRBV30 and TRBJ2-5, with D possibly being TRBD1 (6 bases). The CDR3 contains 13 residues. Trimming removed 7 bases from V and 0 bases from J, with 12 bases in between. Per germline, CDR1 GTSNPN and CDR2 SVGIG (reference sequence). The CDR3 here is CASYWDNQETQYF. CDR3 nucleotide sequence: TGTGCCTCCTACTGGGACAACCAAGAGACCCAGTACTTC.

The chain links TRBV20-1 to TRBJ2-4; tentative D call: TRBD2 (5 bases). From germline, CDR1 is DFQATT and CDR2 SNEGSKA (reference sequence). V gave up 7 bases and J gave up 0 bases, with 13 bases separating them. The CDR3 has 14 residues. Here the CDR3 reads CSVLTTLAKNIQYF. The CDR3 bases are TGCAGTGTTCTGACTACCCTAGCCAAAAACATTCAGTACTTC.

The chain joins TRBV20-1 to TRBJ2-3; 7 bases agree with TRBD2. This CDR3 has 15 residues. With 0 bases clipped from V and 5 bases from J, the junction kept 8 bases outside the gene matches. CDR1 is DFQATT, CDR2 SNEGSKA, per germline (reference sequence). This chain's CDR3 is CSARDWAGAIDTQYF. In nucleotides, the CDR3 is TGCAGTGCTAGAGATTGGGCGGGAGCGATAGATACGCAGTATTTT.

This chain links TRBV5-4 with TRBJ2-7; 7 bases match TRBD1. The CDR3 extends over 13 amino acids. V lost 5 bases and J lost 1; bases outside the gene matches: 3. Germline V gives CDR1 SGHNT, CDR2 YYREEE (reference sequence). Written as DNA, the CDR3 is TGTGCCAGCAGTCCGGGACAGTCCTACGAGCAGTACTTC. It yields the protein CASSPGQSYEQYF.

The chain uses TRBV27 and TRBJ2-3; D assignment may be TRBD1 or TRBD2 (6 bases each). The germline V gene has CDR1 MNHEY and CDR2 SMNVEV (reference sequence). CDR3 length equals 14 residues. With 6 bases removed from V and 4 bases from J, the gap between germline ends came to 14 bases. In DNA form, the CDR3 reads TGTGCCAGCAGGTTGGGGGGCATGTCAGATACGCAGTATTTT. Translating gives CASRLGGMSDTQYF.

This chain connects TRBV25-1 to TRBJ2-2; perhaps TRBD2 as D (5 bases). The CDR3 length is 13 residues. Germline V gene data show CDR1 as MGHDK and CDR2 as SYGVNS. V was pared by 8 bases and J by 6 bases, with 13 bases between. In DNA, the CDR3 is TGTGCCAGCGCGCCGGTCGGGGCCGGGGAGCTGTTTTTT. Its translation is CASAPVGAGELFF.

J is TRBJ1-4 and V is TRBV6-1; TRBD1 matches at 11 bases. Germline V gene sequence: CDR1 MNHNS, CDR2 SASEGT. After removal of 4 bases from V and 11 bases from J, the junction contained 6 bases not matched to a gene. CDR3 length equals 14 residues. The CDR3 is CASSARTGGEKLFF. CDR3 nucleotide sequence: TGTGCCAGCAGTGCAAGGACAGGGGGCGAGAAACTGTTTTTT.

Written as DNA, the CDR3 is TGTGCCAGCAGCCCCTTATTAGGGGCGGGTGGCTACACCTTC. Encoded protein: CASSPLLGAGGYTF. The chain combines TRBV2 with TRBJ1-2; possible D gene TRBD1, 5 bases. This CDR3 is built from 14 residues. Per germline, CDR1 SNHLY and CDR2 FYNNEI. Trimming left V 6 bases short and J 7 bases short, with 18 bases between.

The rearrangement joins TRBV30 to TRBJ1-5; D is unclear. The CDR3 loop spans 14 amino acids. V was cut by 1 base and J by 7 bases, with 14 bases left in between. Germline CDR1 is GTSNPN and CDR2 is SVGIG (reference sequence). The CDR3 loop is CAWSATSIGQPQHF. CDR3 nucleotides: TGTGCCTGGAGTGCCACATCCATTGGCCAGCCCCAGCATTTT. The full variable domain, completed using reference TRBV30 and TRBJ1-5, is SQTIHQWPATLVQPVGSPLSLECTVEGTSNPNLYWYRQAAGRGLQLLFYSVGIGQISSEVPQNLSASRPQDRQFILSSKKLLLSDSGFYLCAWSATSIGQPQHFGDGTRLSIL.

V and J are TRBV3-1 and TRBJ2-7; no definite D call. CDR1 is LGHDT, CDR2 YNNKEL, per germline (reference sequence). The CDR3 is made up of 12 amino acids. V lost 4 bases to trimming and J lost 3 bases, with 7 bases between them. The CDR3 sequence: CASSPDLYEQYF. CDR3 bases: TGTGCCAGCAGCCCAGATCTCTACGAGCAGTACTTC.

This clonotype was seen once. This rearrangement joins TRBV7-2 to TRBJ2-4; perhaps TRBD2 as D (6 bases). Per germline, CDR1 SGHTA and CDR2 FQGNSA. The germline V and J ends were trimmed by 0 bases and 11 bases, with 11 bases remaining between them. This CDR3 region has 13 residues. Written as DNA, the CDR3 is TGTGCCAGCAGCTTAGCCGCGGGGAGTGTTCAGTACTTC. It is translated as CASSLAAGSVQYF.

The chain recombines TRBV3-1 with TRBJ1-1; unclear D gene. Per the germline V gene, CDR1 is LGHDT and CDR2 is YNNKEL (reference sequence). V dropped 1 base and J dropped 4 bases, with 7 bases sitting between them. CDR3 length: 13 residues. The CDR3 here is CASSQVFGTEAFF. CDR3 bases: TGTGCCAGCAGCCAAGTCTTCGGCACTGAAGCTTTCTTT.

The CDR3 reads CASSPFLDTQYF. CDR3 DNA: TGTGCCAGCAGCCCCTTCTTAGATACGCAGTATTTT. This rearrangement joins TRBV2 to TRBJ2-3; unclear D gene. Trimming pared 6 bases from V and 5 bases from J, leaving 9 bases between. The CDR3 is 12 amino acids. From germline, CDR1 is SNHLY and CDR2 FYNNEI.

This chain links TRBV28 with TRBJ2-7; D may be TRBD1 (6 bases). V was clipped by 3 bases and J by 3 bases, with 9 bases between them. CDR1 MDHEN and CDR2 SYDVKM come from the germline V gene. CDR3 length: 13 amino acids. The CDR3 nucleotides are TGTGCCAGCAGTTTTTACAGGGACTACGAGCAGTACTTC. The encoded protein is CASSFYRDYEQYF.